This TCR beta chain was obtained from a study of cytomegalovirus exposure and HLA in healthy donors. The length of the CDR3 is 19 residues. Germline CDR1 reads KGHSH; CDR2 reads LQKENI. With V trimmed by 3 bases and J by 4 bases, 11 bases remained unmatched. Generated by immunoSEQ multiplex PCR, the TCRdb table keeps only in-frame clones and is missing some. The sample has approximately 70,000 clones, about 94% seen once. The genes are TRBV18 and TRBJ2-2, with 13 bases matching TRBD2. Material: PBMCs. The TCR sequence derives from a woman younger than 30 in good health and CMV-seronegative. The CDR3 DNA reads TGTGCCAGCTCACCCGTTGGACTAGCGGGGGCCTCATTCACCGGGGAGCTGTTTTTT. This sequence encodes CASSPVGLAGASFTGELFF.